These 11 T cell receptor beta chains share one sample of origin, sequenced in a study of CD8 T cells in ankylosing spondylitis. TCRdb used MiXCR to reprocess the 5' RACE reads, holding one entry per CDR3 protein. The data contain 150,000 to 200,000 distinct CDR3 sequences, 9.5% to 13% of them seen just once; the ten biggest clones take up about 28%. Sequenced sample: blood, either unsorted or a sorted T cell fraction (not recorded which). The receptors originated from a male donor with ankylosing spondylitis or in good health (not recorded which).

The rearrangement uses TRBV7-6 and TRBJ2-5, with a tentative D call TRBD1 (6 bases). CDR3 length: 12 residues. V lost 2 bases and J 9 bases, leaving 10 bases between the germline ends. CDR1 is SGHVS, CDR2 FNYEAQ, per germline. As DNA, the CDR3 is TGTGCCAGCAGCTTACCCCCAGGGGCCCAGTACTTC. This codes for CASSLPPGAQYF.

This clonotype has only a few counts. The J gene is TRBJ2-1, the V gene TRBV27, with 7 nucleotides matching TRBD2. The CDR3 sequence is 15 residues long. The germline V gene has CDR1 MNHEY and CDR2 SMNVEV (reference sequence). V shed 7 bases and J 7 bases; nucleotides not matched to a gene: 13. This CDR3 reads CASTGGRAGENEQFF. Here the CDR3 DNA reads TGTGCCAGCACCGGGGGGAGGGCCGGTGAGAATGAGCAGTTCTTC.

This clonotype was recorded a few times. The chain joins TRBV7-8 to TRBJ1-1; the D gene is possibly TRBD1 (5 bases). CDR3 length: 15 residues. Trimming removed 0 bases from V and 6 bases from J, with 14 bases in between. The germline gives CDR1 SGHVS, CDR2 FQNEAQ. The CDR3 sequence is CASSLALGVGPEAFF. The CDR3, as DNA: TGTGCCAGCAGCTTAGCCCTAGGGGTGGGTCCTGAAGCTTTCTTT.

This clonotype was seen repeatedly, ten times or more. The chain employs TRBV6-5 and TRBJ1-5; tentatively, D is TRBD1 (6 bases). CDR3 length equals 17 residues. CDR1 is MNHEY and CDR2 is SVGAGI in the germline V gene. Trimming cost V 0 bases and J 1 base, with 13 bases left between them. CDR3 DNA: TGTGCCAGCAGTTACTCGGGCCCTACAGGGAGCAATCAGCCCCAGCATTTT. Its translation: CASSYSGPTGSNQPQHF.

A few counts support this clonotype. This rearrangement joins TRBV5-1 to TRBJ2-6; tentative D call: TRBD2 (5 bases). CDR1 and CDR2 from the germline V gene are SGHRS and YFSETQ. V lost 4 bases and J 2 bases, leaving 13 bases between the germline ends. This CDR3 is 16 amino acids long. The chain's CDR3 is CASSVSGNPGANVLTF. The CDR3, as DNA: TGCGCCAGCAGCGTCTCGGGGAATCCTGGGGCCAACGTCCTGACTTTC.

This clonotype was observed a handful of times. This chain joins TRBV7-2 and TRBJ2-3; TRBD1 might be the D (5 bases). Germline V gives CDR1 SGHTA, CDR2 FQGNSA. The V and J ends lost 3 bases and 3 bases respectively, with 16 bases between them. CDR3 length: 16 amino acids. The CDR3 sequence: CASSFDRFTATDTQYF. The CDR3 coding sequence is TGTGCCAGCAGCTTTGACAGATTCACAGCGACAGATACGCAGTATTTT.

The chain links TRBV5-1 to TRBJ2-2; 7 nucleotides match TRBD1. J gave up 0 bases and V 0 bases, and 5 bases lay outside the gene matches. The germline V gene encodes CDR1 SGHRS and CDR2 YFSETQ. The CDR3 runs 17 residues. The CDR3 DNA reads TGCGCCAGCAGCTTGGTTATAGGGGGCACGAACACCGGGGAGCTGTTTTTT. Its protein product is CASSLVIGGTNTGELFF.

Details on this clonotype: A much more abundant neighbour one base away suggests this may be a read error. This rearrangement joins TRBV5-6 to TRBJ1-2; tentatively, D is TRBD1 (6 bases). Germline V gives CDR1 SGHDT, CDR2 YYEEEE. CDR3 length equals 14 residues. The chain's CDR3 is CASSPQGNGRGHTF. Written as DNA, the CDR3 is TGTGCCAGCAGCCCCCAGGGGAATGGTCGTGGCCACACCTTC.

The sample holds many counts of this clonotype. The V and J genes are TRBV9 and TRBJ2-5; tentatively, D is TRBD2 (7 bases). V lost 4 bases, J lost 5 bases, and 18 bases lay in between. The CDR3 has 15 amino acids. From germline, CDR1 is SGDLS and CDR2 YYNGEE. CDR3 bases: TGTGCCAGCAGCCCTCGGCCGGGGGGCGGGGAGACCCAGTACTTC. Its translation: CASSPRPGGGETQYF. Supplemented by reference TRBV9 and TRBJ2-5, the full variable domain reads DSGVTQTPKHLITATGQRVTLRCSPRSGDLSVYWYQQSLDQGLQFLIQYYNGEERAKGNILERFSAQQFPDLHSELNLSSLELGDSALYFCASSPRPGGGETQYFGPGTRLLVL.

This clonotype was counted many times. The V gene is TRBV29-1, the J gene TRBJ1-2, with 7 bases that match TRBD1. The length of the CDR3 is 15 residues. After removal of 0 bases from V and 3 bases from J, the junction contained 7 bases not matched to a gene. Germline V gene lookup returns CDR1 SQVTM and CDR2 ANQGSEA. The CDR3 region has the DNA TGCAGCGTTGAAGACCGCCAGGGGGTCTACTATGGCTACACCTTC. It translates to CSVEDRQGVYYGYTF.

This clonotype was found a few times. V gene TRBV5-1 combines with J gene TRBJ2-7, with 9 bases identical to TRBD1. CDR1 SGHRS and CDR2 YFSETQ come from the germline V gene. The CDR3 is made up of 15 amino acids. J gave up 6 bases and V 1 base, and 8 bases lay outside the gene matches. The chain's CDR3 is CASSLRGQGGREQYF. DNA of the CDR3: TGCGCCAGCAGCTTGCGGGGACAGGGAGGTCGCGAGCAGTACTTC. The whole variable domain, remainder taken from reference TRBV5-1 and TRBJ2-7, is KAGVTQTPRYLIKTRGQQVTLSCSPISGHRSVSWYQQTPGQGLQFLFEYFSETQRNKGNFPGRFSGRQFSNSRSEMNVSTLELGDSALYLCASSLRGQGGREQYFGPGTRLTVT.